Below, 7 T cell receptor beta chains from the same sample are listed, as sequenced in a study of blood T cell repertoires in COVID-19. Data came from immunoSEQ multiplex PCR; TCRdb stores just in-frame clones and leaves some out. The table includes roughly 80,000 clones, approximately 80% detected once. Sequenced input: peripheral blood. These receptors all come from a human donor in a cohort sampled during active COVID-19.

This clone was seen only a few times. The J gene is TRBJ1-5, the V gene TRBV28; TRBD1 is a possible D gene (6 bases). With 8 bases removed from V and 0 bases from J, the gap between germline ends came to 11 bases. The V gene's germline CDR1 is MDHEN and CDR2 SYDVKM. The CDR3 has 14 amino acids. Here the CDR3 DNA reads TGTGCCAGCGGACAGACATATAGCAATCAGCCCCAGCATTTT. The encoded protein is CASGQTYSNQPQHF.

The V call is TRBV5-4, the J call TRBJ2-5, with 7 nucleotides matching TRBD1. Germline V CDR1 and CDR2: SGHNT, YYREEE (reference sequence). The length of the CDR3 is 14 residues. V lost 4 bases, J lost 2 bases, and 5 bases stayed unmatched. The CDR3 sequence: CASSLTGQQETQYF. In nucleotides, the CDR3 is TGTGCCAGCAGCCTTACGGGACAGCAAGAGACCCAGTACTTC.

The V call is TRBV27, the J call TRBJ1-5, with 8 bases fitting TRBD1. The CDR3 has 18 residues. The germline V gene has CDR1 MNHEY and CDR2 SMNVEV (reference sequence). Trimming took 2 bases from V and 1 from J; bases not matched to a gene: 10. CDR3 amino acids: CASSLVAQGALSNQPQHF. CDR3 DNA: TGTGCCAGCAGTTTAGTTGCCCAGGGGGCGTTGAGCAATCAGCCCCAGCATTTT.

The genes are TRBV6-1 and TRBJ2-2, with TRBD2 as a possible D gene (6 bases). The CDR3 is made up of 16 amino acids. Trimming took off 4 bases at V and 4 bases at J, with 16 bases between the two ends. The germline gives CDR1 MNHNS, CDR2 SASEGT. CDR3 in amino acids: CASSARLEWSTGELFF. The CDR3 DNA sequence: TGTGCCAGCAGTGCCCGACTAGAGTGGAGCACCGGGGAGCTGTTTTTT.

The CDR3, as DNA: TGTGCCAGCAGTTTTGGCCCTAGCACAGATACGCAGTATTTT. Translating gives CASSFGPSTDTQYF. This chain connects TRBV6-5 to TRBJ2-3, with D hard to call. This CDR3 comprises 14 residues. Germline CDR1 reads MNHEY; CDR2 reads SVGAGI. V gave up 4 bases and J gave up 0 bases, with 8 bases separating them.

The chain recombines TRBV4-2 with TRBJ1-4; no reliable D call. V was shortened by 0 bases and J by 2 bases, with 7 bases between the two germline ends. The germline V gene has CDR1 LGHNA and CDR2 YNFKEQ. The CDR3 totals 15 residues. The CDR3 sequence is CASSQDSSTNEKLFF. As DNA, the CDR3 is TGTGCCAGCAGCCAAGACTCTTCTACTAATGAAAAACTGTTTTTT.

This sequence joins TRBV24-1 and TRBJ1-4; the match to TRBD1 covers 7 bases. The CDR3 covers 14 residues. V shed 9 bases, J shed 5 bases, and the junction held 8 bases outside the gene matches. Looked up from germline, CDR1 is KGHDR and CDR2 is SFDVKD. CDR3: CATGTGQTNEKLFF. In DNA, the CDR3 is TGTGCCACCGGGACGGGACAGACGAATGAAAAACTGTTTTTT.